This is a list of T cell receptor beta chains from one sample in a study of yellow fever vaccine responses in identical twins. TCRdb re-analysed the RT-PCR reads in MiXCR, keeping a single row per CDR3 protein. The data hold more than 2,500 distinct CDR3 sequences, with around three quarters observed a single time. The sequencing used T cells from blood (PBMCs), unsorted or a sorted subset (not recorded which), collected before or after yellow fever vaccination (not recorded which). The receptors come from a female donor who received the yellow fever vaccine. The CDR3 runs from the conserved cysteine through the conserved F or W. The order of the fields is D gene, V gene, clone size, J gene, CDR3 DNA, CDR3 protein. D genes are given only for firm matches. Size is stated for part of the rows, as once, few or many counts, or as a class when the clone is expanded.

D gene: .; V gene: TRBV7-6; clone size: .; J gene: TRBJ2-3; CDR3 DNA: TGTGCCAGCAGGGTGGAGGACAGCTCAGATACGCAGTATTTT; CDR3 protein: CASRVEDSSDTQYF
D gene: .; V gene: TRBV10-3; clone size: .; J gene: TRBJ1-5; CDR3 DNA: TGTGCCTTCGAGCCTAGGGAGGGGCAGCCCCAGCATTTT; CDR3 protein: CAFEPREGQPQHF
D gene: .; V gene: TRBV29-1; clone size: .; J gene: TRBJ2-2; CDR3 DNA: TGCAGCGTTGAAGATCAGCTGACCGGGGAGCTGTTTTTT; CDR3 protein: CSVEDQLTGELFF
D gene: TRBD1; V gene: TRBV23-1; clone size: .; J gene: TRBJ2-3; CDR3 DNA: TGCGCCAGCAGTCAATCGAGGGACAGGGCCACAGATACGCAGTATTTT; CDR3 protein: CASSQSRDRATDTQYF
D gene: TRBD2; V gene: TRBV29-1; clone size: .; J gene: TRBJ2-2; CDR3 DNA: TGCAGCGTTGTAGGGGGGACTAGCGGGAACACCGGGGAGCTGTTTTTT; CDR3 protein: CSVVGGTSGNTGELFF
D gene: .; V gene: TRBV5-5; clone size: once; J gene: TRBJ1-4; CDR3 DNA: TGTGCCAGCAGCTTGGGGGGGCCTAATGAAAAACTGTTTTTT; CDR3 protein: CASSLGGPNEKLFF
D gene: .; V gene: TRBV11-1; clone size: .; J gene: TRBJ1-2; CDR3 DNA: TGTGCCAGCAGCCTTGCCCCCAGGGTAAACTATGGCTACACCTTC; CDR3 protein: CASSLAPRVNYGYTF
D gene: .; V gene: TRBV4-1; clone size: few; J gene: TRBJ1-6; CDR3 DNA: TGCGCCAGCAGCCAAGGAGGGGACGCCTCACCCCTCCACTTT; CDR3 protein: CASSQGGDASPLHF
D gene: TRBD2; V gene: TRBV13; clone size: .; J gene: TRBJ2-3; CDR3 DNA: TGTGCCATTCCCCGACGGGCTAGCGGGATAAGCACAGATACGCAGTATTTT; CDR3 protein: CAIPRRASGISTDTQYF
D gene: .; V gene: TRBV12-3/TRBV12-4; clone size: few; J gene: TRBJ1-5; CDR3 DNA: TGTGCCAGCAGTTACGCCCCCGGGAAGTCGACCAATCAGCCCCAGCATTTT; CDR3 protein: CASSYAPGKSTNQPQHF
D gene: .; V gene: TRBV2; clone size: once; J gene: TRBJ1-5; CDR3 DNA: TGTGCCAGCAGTCATTTAAATCAGCCCCAGCATTTT; CDR3 protein: CASSHLNQPQHF
D gene: .; V gene: TRBV10-3; clone size: .; J gene: TRBJ1-5; CDR3 DNA: TGTGCCATCGGCCAGACGGTTGACAATCAGCCCCAGCATTTT; CDR3 protein: CAIGQTVDNQPQHF
D gene: .; V gene: TRBV15; clone size: .; J gene: TRBJ2-1; CDR3 DNA: TGTGCCACCAGCGTCGGGAGACAGGGTAATCCTAATGAGCAGTTCTTC; CDR3 protein: CATSVGRQGNPNEQFF
D gene: .; V gene: TRBV10-3; clone size: once; J gene: TRBJ2-7; CDR3 DNA: TGTGCCATCAGTGGGGCCGGCTACGAGCAGTACTTC; CDR3 protein: CAISGAGYEQYF
D gene: .; V gene: TRBV5-1; clone size: once; J gene: TRBJ2-2; CDR3 DNA: TGCGCCAGCAGCTTGTTGACGCAGGGGACTTTCACCGGGGAGCTGTTTTTT; CDR3 protein: CASSLLTQGTFTGELFF
D gene: .; V gene: TRBV2; clone size: .; J gene: TRBJ1-2; CDR3 DNA: TGTGCCAGCAGTCAAGCGATGACAGTGAACTATGGCTACACCTTC; CDR3 protein: CASSQAMTVNYGYTF
D gene: .; V gene: TRBV11-3; clone size: .; J gene: TRBJ2-7; CDR3 DNA: TGTGCCAGCAGCTTAGATGGGCAGGTAATAGACGAGCAGTACTTC; CDR3 protein: CASSLDGQVIDEQYF
D gene: TRBD1; V gene: TRBV11-2; clone size: .; J gene: TRBJ2-5; CDR3 DNA: TGTGCCAGCAGCTCGAGGGGGACAGGGGATAAGGAGACCCAGTACTTC; CDR3 protein: CASSSRGTGDKETQYF
D gene: .; V gene: TRBV6-1; clone size: .; J gene: TRBJ1-6; CDR3 DNA: TGTGCCAGCAGCCCGGATAGGATGTCACCCCTCCACTTT; CDR3 protein: CASSPDRMSPLHF
D gene: TRBD1; V gene: TRBV24-1; clone size: .; J gene: TRBJ1-5; CDR3 DNA: TGTGCCACCCAAGGACAGGATAATCAGCCCCAGCATTTT; CDR3 protein: CATQGQDNQPQHF
D gene: .; V gene: TRBV7-3; clone size: .; J gene: TRBJ1-1; CDR3 DNA: TGTGCCAGCAGCTTGGGAAGTCCCACTGAAGCTTTCTTT; CDR3 protein: CASSLGSPTEAFF
D gene: TRBD2; V gene: TRBV11-2; clone size: .; J gene: TRBJ2-5; CDR3 DNA: TGTGCCAGCAGCCACTGGCCTAGCGGGAGAGACGAGACCCAGTACTTC; CDR3 protein: CASSHWPSGRDETQYF
D gene: TRBD1; V gene: TRBV10-3; clone size: .; J gene: TRBJ2-7; CDR3 DNA: TGTGCCACCCTGAACGGGGGACAGGACTACGAGCAGTACTTC; CDR3 protein: CATLNGGQDYEQYF
D gene: TRBD2; V gene: TRBV9; clone size: few; J gene: TRBJ2-7; CDR3 DNA: TGTGCCAGCACAAGCGGGAGTACCTACGAGCAGTACTTC; CDR3 protein: CASTSGSTYEQYF
D gene: TRBD2; V gene: TRBV11-2; clone size: .; J gene: TRBJ2-3; CDR3 DNA: TGTGCCAGCAGCTTAGAAGCAGCGGGGGGCACAGATACGCAGTATTTT; CDR3 protein: CASSLEAAGGTDTQYF
D gene: .; V gene: TRBV10-1; clone size: .; J gene: TRBJ2-5; CDR3 DNA: TGCGCCAGCAGAGCAAAGGAGACCCAGTACTTC; CDR3 protein: CASRAKETQYF
D gene: TRBD2; V gene: TRBV4-3; clone size: .; J gene: TRBJ2-1; CDR3 DNA: TGCGCCAGCAGCCCACCTAGCGGCGCCCCCAATGAGCAGTTCTTC; CDR3 protein: CASSPPSGAPNEQFF
D gene: .; V gene: TRBV11-2; clone size: .; J gene: TRBJ1-2; CDR3 DNA: TGTGCCAGCAGCTTAGGATGGGGACCCTATGGCTACACCTTC; CDR3 protein: CASSLGWGPYGYTF
D gene: .; V gene: TRBV5-1; clone size: .; J gene: TRBJ2-5; CDR3 DNA: TGCGCCAGCAGCTTGTACGGGGGAGAGACCCAGTACTTC; CDR3 protein: CASSLYGGETQYF
D gene: TRBD1; V gene: TRBV15; clone size: .; J gene: TRBJ1-1; CDR3 DNA: TGTGCCACCAGGACACAGGGGTTTAGCCCTATGAACACTGAAGCTTTCTTT; CDR3 protein: CATRTQGFSPMNTEAFF
D gene: TRBD2; V gene: TRBV29-1; clone size: .; J gene: TRBJ2-1; CDR3 DNA: TGCAGCGTTGTGGTAGCGGGAGCCGAGCAGTTCTTC; CDR3 protein: CSVVVAGAEQFF
D gene: .; V gene: TRBV4-1; clone size: .; J gene: TRBJ1-2; CDR3 DNA: TGCGCCAGCAGCCAGACAGCTCACCGGCACTTC; CDR3 protein: CASSQTAHRHF
D gene: TRBD2; V gene: TRBV6-1; clone size: .; J gene: TRBJ2-7; CDR3 DNA: TGTGCCAGCAGTCTTGGACTAGCCGTCGAGCAGTACTTC; CDR3 protein: CASSLGLAVEQYF
D gene: TRBD2; V gene: TRBV11-3; clone size: .; J gene: TRBJ2-5; CDR3 DNA: TGTGCCAGCAGCTTAGGAGCGGGACTAGGGGGGATGGGGACCCAGTACTTC; CDR3 protein: CASSLGAGLGGMGTQYF
D gene: .; V gene: TRBV7-6; clone size: .; J gene: TRBJ2-3; CDR3 DNA: TGTGCCAGCAGCGCCCCCGAACGGGGGAATACGCAGTATTTT; CDR3 protein: CASSAPERGNTQYF
D gene: .; V gene: TRBV29-1; clone size: .; J gene: TRBJ2-7; CDR3 DNA: TGCAGCGTTGAAGCCGCAGGGGGGTACGAGCAGTACTTC; CDR3 protein: CSVEAAGGYEQYF
D gene: .; V gene: TRBV13; clone size: .; J gene: TRBJ1-2; CDR3 DNA: TGTGCCAGCAGCCCGGGGGGAGGCTACACCTTC; CDR3 protein: CASSPGGGYTF
D gene: TRBD1; V gene: TRBV7-7; clone size: .; J gene: TRBJ1-1; CDR3 DNA: TGTGCTAGCAGCGCCCGGGACAGGGGGCCTGAAGCTTTCTTT; CDR3 protein: CASSARDRGPEAFF
D gene: TRBD1; V gene: TRBV12-3/TRBV12-4; clone size: .; J gene: TRBJ1-4; CDR3 DNA: TGTGCCAGCAGTTTACGGGACAGGGATGAAAAACTGTTTTTT; CDR3 protein: CASSLRDRDEKLFF
D gene: .; V gene: TRBV20-1; clone size: .; J gene: TRBJ2-4; CDR3 DNA: TGCAGTGCTAGAGATTTAGGAAGCATTCAGTACTTC; CDR3 protein: CSARDLGSIQYF
D gene: TRBD2; V gene: TRBV4-1; clone size: .; J gene: TRBJ2-3; CDR3 DNA: TGCGCCAGCAGCCCCGTAGCGGGGTTTAGCACAGATACGCAGTATTTT; CDR3 protein: CASSPVAGFSTDTQYF
D gene: .; V gene: TRBV6-5; clone size: .; J gene: TRBJ1-6; CDR3 DNA: TGTGCCAGCAGTTACTCGGGCCCGAGCTCCTATAATTCACCCCTCCACTTT; CDR3 protein: CASSYSGPSSYNSPLHF
D gene: .; V gene: TRBV10-3; clone size: .; J gene: TRBJ1-2; CDR3 DNA: TGTGCCATCAGTGACAAACAGGTTCATGGCTACACCTTC; CDR3 protein: CAISDKQVHGYTF
D gene: TRBD1; V gene: TRBV7-9; clone size: .; J gene: TRBJ2-7; CDR3 DNA: TGTGCCAGCAGCCTACTCCCGGGACAGGGGGCTTACGAGCAGTACTTC; CDR3 protein: CASSLLPGQGAYEQYF
D gene: TRBD1; V gene: TRBV5-1; clone size: .; J gene: TRBJ2-2; CDR3 DNA: TGCGCCAGCAGCTTGGGGGGGACAGCTAACACCGGGGAGCTGTTTTTT; CDR3 protein: CASSLGGTANTGELFF
D gene: .; V gene: TRBV4-3; clone size: .; J gene: TRBJ2-5; CDR3 DNA: TGCGCCAGCAGCCAAGATCTGGGGGGCGTGGAGACCCAGTACTTC; CDR3 protein: CASSQDLGGVETQYF
D gene: .; V gene: TRBV28; clone size: .; J gene: TRBJ2-1; CDR3 DNA: TGTGCCAGCAGTTTAGGGTACAATGAGCAGTTCTTC; CDR3 protein: CASSLGYNEQFF
D gene: .; V gene: TRBV12-3/TRBV12-4; clone size: few; J gene: TRBJ2-1; CDR3 DNA: TGTGCCAGCAGTCCTCCGAGCTACCGCACCTACAATGAGCAGTTCTTC; CDR3 protein: CASSPPSYRTYNEQFF
D gene: .; V gene: TRBV4-3; clone size: .; J gene: TRBJ2-2; CDR3 DNA: TGCGCCAGCAGCCAAGATGGTACTACTACCGGGGAGCTGTTTTTT; CDR3 protein: CASSQDGTTTGELFF
D gene: TRBD1; V gene: TRBV11-1; clone size: .; J gene: TRBJ2-7; CDR3 DNA: TGTGCCAGCAGGACAGGGGGCTCCTACGAGCAGTACTTC; CDR3 protein: CASRTGGSYEQYF
D gene: TRBD1; V gene: TRBV29-1; clone size: .; J gene: TRBJ2-5; CDR3 DNA: TGCAGCGCAATACAGGGGGCACAAGAGACCCAGTACTTC; CDR3 protein: CSAIQGAQETQYF
D gene: .; V gene: TRBV7-9; clone size: .; J gene: TRBJ2-5; CDR3 DNA: TGTGCCAGCAGCCCCGTTCAAGCGCAAGAGACCCAGTACTTC; CDR3 protein: CASSPVQAQETQYF
D gene: .; V gene: TRBV21-1; clone size: .; J gene: TRBJ2-1; CDR3 DNA: TGTGCCAGCAGCAAAGAGGAATCGGGAGTTTTCTCCTACAATGAGCAGTTCTTC; CDR3 protein: CASSKEESGVFSYNEQFF
D gene: .; V gene: TRBV29-1; clone size: .; J gene: TRBJ1-2; CDR3 DNA: TGCAGCGTTGCACAGGACTATGGCTACACCTTC; CDR3 protein: CSVAQDYGYTF
D gene: .; V gene: TRBV11-3; clone size: .; J gene: TRBJ2-7; CDR3 DNA: TGTGCCAGCAGCTTAGCCGGGAGTTACGACGAGCAGTACTTC; CDR3 protein: CASSLAGSYDEQYF
D gene: .; V gene: TRBV15; clone size: .; J gene: TRBJ2-3; CDR3 DNA: TGTGCCACCAGCAGAGGACAGAGCTCAGATACGCAGTATTTT; CDR3 protein: CATSRGQSSDTQYF
D gene: TRBD1; V gene: TRBV19; clone size: few; J gene: TRBJ2-1; CDR3 DNA: TGTGCCAGTTCCAGCATACCGGGACAGGGGGACGATGAGCAGTTCTTC; CDR3 protein: CASSSIPGQGDDEQFF